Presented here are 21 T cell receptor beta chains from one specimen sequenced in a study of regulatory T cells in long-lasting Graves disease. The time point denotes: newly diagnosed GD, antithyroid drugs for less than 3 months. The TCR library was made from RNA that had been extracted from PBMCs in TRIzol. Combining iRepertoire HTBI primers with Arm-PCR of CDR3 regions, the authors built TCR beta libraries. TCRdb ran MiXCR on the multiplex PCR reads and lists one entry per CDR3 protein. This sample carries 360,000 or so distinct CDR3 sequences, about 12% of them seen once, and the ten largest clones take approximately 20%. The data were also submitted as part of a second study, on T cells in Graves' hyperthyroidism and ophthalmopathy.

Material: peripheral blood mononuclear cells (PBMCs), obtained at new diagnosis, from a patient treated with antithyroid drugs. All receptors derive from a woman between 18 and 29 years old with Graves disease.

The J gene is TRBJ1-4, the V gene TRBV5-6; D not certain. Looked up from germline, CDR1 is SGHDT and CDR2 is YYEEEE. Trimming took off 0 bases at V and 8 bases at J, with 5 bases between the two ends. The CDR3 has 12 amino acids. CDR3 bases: TGTGCCAGCAGCTTGGCCCCCGAAAAACTGTTTTTT. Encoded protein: CASSLAPEKLFF.

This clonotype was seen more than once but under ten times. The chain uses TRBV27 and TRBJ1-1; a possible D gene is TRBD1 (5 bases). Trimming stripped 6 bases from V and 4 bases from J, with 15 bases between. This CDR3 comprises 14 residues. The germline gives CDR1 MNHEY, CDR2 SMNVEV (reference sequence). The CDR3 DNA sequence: TGTGCCAGCAGCCTCGGGGCAGGGCTCACTGAAGCTTTCTTT. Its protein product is CASSLGAGLTEAFF.

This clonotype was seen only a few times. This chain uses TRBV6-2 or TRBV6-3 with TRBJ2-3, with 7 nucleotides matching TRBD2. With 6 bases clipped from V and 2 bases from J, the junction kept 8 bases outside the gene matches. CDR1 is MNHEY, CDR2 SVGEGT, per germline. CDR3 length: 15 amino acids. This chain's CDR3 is CASSRLAVNTDTQYF. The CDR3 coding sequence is TGTGCCAGCAGCCGGCTAGCGGTGAACACAGATACGCAGTATTTT.

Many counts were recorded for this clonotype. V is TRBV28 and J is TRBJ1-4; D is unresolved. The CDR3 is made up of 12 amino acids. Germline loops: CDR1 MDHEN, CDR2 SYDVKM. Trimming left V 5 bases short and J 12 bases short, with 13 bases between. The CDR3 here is CASSRTERELFF. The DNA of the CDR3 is TGTGCCAGCAGTCGAACGGAGAGGGAACTGTTTTTT.

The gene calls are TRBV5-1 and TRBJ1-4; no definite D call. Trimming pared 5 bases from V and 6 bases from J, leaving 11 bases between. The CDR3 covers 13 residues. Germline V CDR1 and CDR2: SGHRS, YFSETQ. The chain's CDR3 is CASRAVPDEKLFF. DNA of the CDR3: TGCGCCAGCAGGGCTGTGCCCGATGAAAAACTGTTTTTT.

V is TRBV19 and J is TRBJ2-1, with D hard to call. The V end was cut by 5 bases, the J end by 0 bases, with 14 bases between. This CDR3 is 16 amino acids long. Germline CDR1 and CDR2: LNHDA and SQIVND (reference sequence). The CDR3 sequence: CASSFLASSSYNEQFF. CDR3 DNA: TGTGCCAGTAGTTTCTTAGCCTCCAGCTCCTACAATGAGCAGTTCTTC. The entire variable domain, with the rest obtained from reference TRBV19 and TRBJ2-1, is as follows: DGGITQSPKYLFRKEGQNVTLSCEQNLNHDAMYWYRQDPGQGLRLIYYSQIVNDFQKGDIAEGYSVSREKKESFPLTVTSAQKNPTAFYLCASSFLASSSYNEQFFGPGTRLTVL.

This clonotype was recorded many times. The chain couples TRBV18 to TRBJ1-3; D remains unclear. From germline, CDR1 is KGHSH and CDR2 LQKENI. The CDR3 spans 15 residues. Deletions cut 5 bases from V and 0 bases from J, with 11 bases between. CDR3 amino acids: CASSEDIYSGNTIYF. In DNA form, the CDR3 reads TGTGCCAGCTCAGAAGACATCTACTCTGGAAACACCATATATTTT.

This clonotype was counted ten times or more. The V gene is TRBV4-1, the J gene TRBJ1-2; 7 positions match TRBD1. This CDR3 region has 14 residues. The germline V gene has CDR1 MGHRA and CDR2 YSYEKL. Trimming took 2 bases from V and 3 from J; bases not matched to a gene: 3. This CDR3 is CASSQLTGDYGYTF. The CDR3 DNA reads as TGCGCCAGCAGCCAACTTACAGGGGACTATGGCTACACCTTC.

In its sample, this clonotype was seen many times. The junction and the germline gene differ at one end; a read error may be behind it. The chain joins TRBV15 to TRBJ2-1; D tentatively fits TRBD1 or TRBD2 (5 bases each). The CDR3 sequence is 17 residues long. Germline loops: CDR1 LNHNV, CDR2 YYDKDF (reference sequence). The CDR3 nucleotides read TGTGCCACCAGCGGAGACGGGGCTACATCCCAAGACGATGAGCAGTTCTTC. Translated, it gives CATSGDGATSQDDEQFF.

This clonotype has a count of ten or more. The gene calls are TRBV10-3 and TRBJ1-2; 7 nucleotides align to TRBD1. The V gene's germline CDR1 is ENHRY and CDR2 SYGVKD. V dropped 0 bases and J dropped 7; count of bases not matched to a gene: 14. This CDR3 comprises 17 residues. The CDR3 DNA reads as TGTGCCATCAGTGAGTCCACCCTCCAGACAGGGTCAGGTGGCTACACCTTC. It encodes CAISESTLQTGSGGYTF.

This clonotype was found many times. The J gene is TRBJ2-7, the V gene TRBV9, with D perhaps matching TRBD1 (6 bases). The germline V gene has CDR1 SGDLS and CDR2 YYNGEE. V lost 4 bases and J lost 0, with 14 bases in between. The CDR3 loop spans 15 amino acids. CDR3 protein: CASSSRDTTSYEQYF. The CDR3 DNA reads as TGTGCCAGCAGCAGCCGGGACACCACCTCCTACGAGCAGTACTTC.

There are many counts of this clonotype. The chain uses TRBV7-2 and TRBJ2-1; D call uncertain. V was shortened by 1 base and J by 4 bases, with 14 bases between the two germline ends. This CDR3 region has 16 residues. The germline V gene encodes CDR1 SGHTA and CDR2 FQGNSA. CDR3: CASSLGGSIVYNEQFF. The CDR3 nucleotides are TGTGCCAGCAGCTTAGGTGGAAGCATCGTTTACAATGAGCAGTTCTTC.

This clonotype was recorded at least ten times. CDR3 bases: TGTGCCAGCAGCCCGGGACCGAACTATGGCTACACCTTC. This codes for CASSPGPNYGYTF. This chain connects TRBV6-2 or TRBV6-3 to TRBJ1-2, with a tentative D call TRBD1 (5 bases). Germline CDR1 MNHEY, CDR2 SVGEGT. The CDR3 runs to 13 residues. V was clipped by 6 bases and J by 2 bases, with 10 bases between them.

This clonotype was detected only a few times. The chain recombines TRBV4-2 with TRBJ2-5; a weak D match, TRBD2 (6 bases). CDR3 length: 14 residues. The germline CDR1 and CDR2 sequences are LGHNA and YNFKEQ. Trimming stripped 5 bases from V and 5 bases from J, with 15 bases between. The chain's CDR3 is CASSVRDGGETQYF. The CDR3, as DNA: TGTGCCAGCAGCGTAAGGGATGGGGGGGAGACCCAGTACTTC.

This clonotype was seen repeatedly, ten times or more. The CDR3 DNA follows: TGCAGTGCTCAACTCACGACAGCTTCTGGAAACACCATATATTTT. This codes for CSAQLTTASGNTIYF. The chain employs TRBV20-1 and TRBJ1-3, with TRBD1 as a possible D gene (5 bases). Germline values: CDR1 DFQATT, CDR2 SNEGSKA (reference sequence). This CDR3 region has 15 residues. Deletions cut 5 bases from V and 1 base from J, with 15 bases between.

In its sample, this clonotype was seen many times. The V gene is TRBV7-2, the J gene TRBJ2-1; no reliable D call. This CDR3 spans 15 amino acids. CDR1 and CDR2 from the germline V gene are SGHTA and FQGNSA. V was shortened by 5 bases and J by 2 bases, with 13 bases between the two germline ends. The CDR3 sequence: CASSHGLPTYNEQFF. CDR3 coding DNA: TGTGCCAGCAGCCATGGGCTCCCGACCTACAATGAGCAGTTCTTC.

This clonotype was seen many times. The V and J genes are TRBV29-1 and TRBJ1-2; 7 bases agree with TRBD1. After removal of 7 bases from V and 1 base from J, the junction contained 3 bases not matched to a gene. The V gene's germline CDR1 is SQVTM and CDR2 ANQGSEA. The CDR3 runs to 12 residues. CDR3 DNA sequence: TGCAGCGCGGGACAGCGTAACTATGGCTACACCTTC. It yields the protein CSAGQRNYGYTF.

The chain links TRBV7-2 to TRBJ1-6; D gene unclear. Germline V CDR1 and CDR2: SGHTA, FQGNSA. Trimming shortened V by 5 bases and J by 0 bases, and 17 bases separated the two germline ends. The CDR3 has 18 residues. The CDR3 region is CASSPTRSFSSYNSPLHF. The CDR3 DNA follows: TGTGCCAGCAGCCCCACCAGAAGCTTTAGCTCCTATAATTCACCCCTCCACTTT. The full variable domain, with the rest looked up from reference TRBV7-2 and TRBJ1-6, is GAGVSQSPSNKVTEKGKDVELRCDPISGHTALYWYRQSLGQGLEFLIYFQGNSAPDKSGLPSDRFSAERTGGSVSTLTIQRTQQEDSAVYLCASSPTRSFSSYNSPLHFGNGTRLTVT.

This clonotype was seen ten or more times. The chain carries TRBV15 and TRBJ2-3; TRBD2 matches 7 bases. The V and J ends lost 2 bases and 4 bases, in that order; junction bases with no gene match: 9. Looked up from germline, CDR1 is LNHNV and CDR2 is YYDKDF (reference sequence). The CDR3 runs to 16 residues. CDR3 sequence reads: CATSRSWGGFADTQYF. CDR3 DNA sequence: TGTGCCACCAGCAGATCATGGGGGGGATTCGCAGATACGCAGTATTTT.

DNA for the CDR3: TGTGCCAGCAGCTTGGGACAGGGGGCATATCAGCCCCAGCATTTT. Translating gives CASSLGQGAYQPQHF. The chain links TRBV5-6 to TRBJ1-5, with TRBD1 identical over 10 bases. From germline, CDR1 is SGHDT and CDR2 YYEEEE. CDR3 length: 15 residues. V lost 0 bases, J lost 5 bases, and 2 bases stayed unmatched.

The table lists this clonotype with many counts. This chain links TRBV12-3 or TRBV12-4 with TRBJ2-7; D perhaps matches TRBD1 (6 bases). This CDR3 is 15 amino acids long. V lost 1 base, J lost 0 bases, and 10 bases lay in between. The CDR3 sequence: CASSLGTDVSYEQYV. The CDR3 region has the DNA TGTGCCAGCAGTTTAGGGACAGACGTCTCCTACGAGCAGTACGTC.